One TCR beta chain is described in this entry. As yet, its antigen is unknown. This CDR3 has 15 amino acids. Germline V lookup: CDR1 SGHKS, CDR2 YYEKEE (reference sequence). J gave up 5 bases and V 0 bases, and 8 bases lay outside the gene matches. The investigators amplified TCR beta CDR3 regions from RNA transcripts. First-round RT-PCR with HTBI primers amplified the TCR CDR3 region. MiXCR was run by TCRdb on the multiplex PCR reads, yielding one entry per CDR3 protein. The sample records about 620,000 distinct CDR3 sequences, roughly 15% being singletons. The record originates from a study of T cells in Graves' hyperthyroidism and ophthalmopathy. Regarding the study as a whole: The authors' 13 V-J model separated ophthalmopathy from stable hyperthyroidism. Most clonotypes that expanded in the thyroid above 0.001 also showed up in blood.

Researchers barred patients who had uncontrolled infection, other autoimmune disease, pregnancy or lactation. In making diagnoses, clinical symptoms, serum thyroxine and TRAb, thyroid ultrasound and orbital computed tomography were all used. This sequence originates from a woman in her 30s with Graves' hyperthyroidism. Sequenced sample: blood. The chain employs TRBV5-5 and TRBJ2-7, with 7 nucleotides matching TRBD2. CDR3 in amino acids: CASSLEGRGFDEQYF. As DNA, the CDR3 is TGTGCCAGCAGCTTGGAGGGGAGGGGATTCGACGAGCAGTACTTC.